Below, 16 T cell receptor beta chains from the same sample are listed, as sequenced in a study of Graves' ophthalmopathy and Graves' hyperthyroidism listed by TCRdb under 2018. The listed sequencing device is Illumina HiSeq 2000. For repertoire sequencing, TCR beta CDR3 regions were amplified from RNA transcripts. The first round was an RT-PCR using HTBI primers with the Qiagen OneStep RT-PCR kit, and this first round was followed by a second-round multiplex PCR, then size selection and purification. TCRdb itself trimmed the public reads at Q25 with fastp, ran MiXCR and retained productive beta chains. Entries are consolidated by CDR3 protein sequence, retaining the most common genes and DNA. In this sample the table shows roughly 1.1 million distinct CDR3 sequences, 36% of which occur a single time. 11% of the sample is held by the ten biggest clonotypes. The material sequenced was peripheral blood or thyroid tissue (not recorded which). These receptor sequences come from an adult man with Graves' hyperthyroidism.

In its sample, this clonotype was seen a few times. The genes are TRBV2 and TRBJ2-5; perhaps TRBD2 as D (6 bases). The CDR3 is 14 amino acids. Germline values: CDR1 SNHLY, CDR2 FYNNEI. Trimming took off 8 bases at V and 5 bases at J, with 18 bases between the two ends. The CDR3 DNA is TGTGCCAGCGAGGTGCAGACTAGATCGGAGACCCAGTACTTC. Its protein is CASEVQTRSETQYF.

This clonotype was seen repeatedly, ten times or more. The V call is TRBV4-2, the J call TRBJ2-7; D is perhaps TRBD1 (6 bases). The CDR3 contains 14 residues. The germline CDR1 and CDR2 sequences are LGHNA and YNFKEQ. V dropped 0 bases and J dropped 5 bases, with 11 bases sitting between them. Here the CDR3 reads CASSQDLAGDEQYF. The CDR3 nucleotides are TGTGCCAGCAGCCAAGATCTAGCAGGGGACGAGCAGTACTTC.

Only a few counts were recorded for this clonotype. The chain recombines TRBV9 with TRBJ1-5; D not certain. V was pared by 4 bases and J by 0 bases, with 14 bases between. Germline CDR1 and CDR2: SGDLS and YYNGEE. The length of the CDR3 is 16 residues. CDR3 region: CASSLSSGVSNQPQHF. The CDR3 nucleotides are TGTGCCAGCAGCTTGTCCTCCGGGGTTAGCAATCAGCCCCAGCATTTT. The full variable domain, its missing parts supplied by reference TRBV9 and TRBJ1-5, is DSGVTQTPKHLITATGQRVTLRCSPRSGDLSVYWYQQSLDQGLQFLIQYYNGEERAKGNILERFSAQQFPDLHSELNLSSLELGDSALYFCASSLSSGVSNQPQHFGDGTRLSIL.

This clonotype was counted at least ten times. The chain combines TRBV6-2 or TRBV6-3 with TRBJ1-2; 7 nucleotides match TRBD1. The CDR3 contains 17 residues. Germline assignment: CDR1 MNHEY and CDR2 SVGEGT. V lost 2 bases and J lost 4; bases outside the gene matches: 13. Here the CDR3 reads CASSYPASGTASYGYTF. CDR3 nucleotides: TGTGCCAGCAGTTACCCGGCAAGCGGGACAGCATCCTATGGCTACACCTTC.

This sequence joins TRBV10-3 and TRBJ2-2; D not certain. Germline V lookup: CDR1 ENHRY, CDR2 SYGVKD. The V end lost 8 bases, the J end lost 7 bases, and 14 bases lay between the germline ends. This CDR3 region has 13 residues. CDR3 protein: CAIGHSPNGELFF. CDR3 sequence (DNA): TGTGCCATCGGCCACTCACCAAACGGGGAGCTGTTTTTT.

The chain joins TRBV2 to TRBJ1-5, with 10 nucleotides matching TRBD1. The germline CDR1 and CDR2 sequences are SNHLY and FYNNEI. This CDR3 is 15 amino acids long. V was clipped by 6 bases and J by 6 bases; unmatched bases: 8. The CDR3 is CASSRDRGAGQPQHF. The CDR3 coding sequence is TGTGCCAGCAGCCGGGACAGGGGCGCGGGTCAGCCCCAGCATTTT.

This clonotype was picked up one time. The CDR3 bases are TGCAGTTTGGCGGGTCGTTATTTCTACGAGCAGTACTTC. Translating gives CSLAGRYFYEQYF. The V gene is TRBV29-1, the J gene TRBJ2-7; D is perhaps TRBD2 (5 bases). The germline V gene encodes CDR1 SQVTM and CDR2 ANQGSEA. The CDR3 has 13 residues.

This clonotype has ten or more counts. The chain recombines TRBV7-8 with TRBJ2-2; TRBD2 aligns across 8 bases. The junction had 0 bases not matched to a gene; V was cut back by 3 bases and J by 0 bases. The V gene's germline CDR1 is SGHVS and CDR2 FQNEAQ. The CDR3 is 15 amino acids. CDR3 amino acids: CASSFGGANTGELFF. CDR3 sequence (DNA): TGTGCCAGCAGCTTCGGGGGGGCGAACACCGGGGAGCTGTTTTTT.

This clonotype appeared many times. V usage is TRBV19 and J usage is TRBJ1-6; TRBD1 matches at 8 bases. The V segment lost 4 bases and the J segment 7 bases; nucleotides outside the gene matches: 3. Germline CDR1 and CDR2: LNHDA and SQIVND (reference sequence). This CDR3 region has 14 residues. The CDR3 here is CASSRQGTNSPLHF. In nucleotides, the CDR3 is TGTGCCAGTAGTAGACAGGGGACCAATTCACCCCTCCACTTT.

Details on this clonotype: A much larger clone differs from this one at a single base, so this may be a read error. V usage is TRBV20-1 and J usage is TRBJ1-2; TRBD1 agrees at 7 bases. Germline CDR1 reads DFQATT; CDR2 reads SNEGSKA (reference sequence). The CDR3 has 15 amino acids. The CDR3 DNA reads TGCAGTGCTAGAGAACAGGGGACCTATAACTATGGCCACACCTTC. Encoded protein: CSAREQGTYNYGHTF.

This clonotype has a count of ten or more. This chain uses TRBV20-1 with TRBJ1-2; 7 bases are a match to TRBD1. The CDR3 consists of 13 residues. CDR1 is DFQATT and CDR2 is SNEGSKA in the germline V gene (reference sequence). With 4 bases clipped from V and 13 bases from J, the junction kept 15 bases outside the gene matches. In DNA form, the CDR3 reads TGCAGTGCTACGACAGGGAATATTCATGGGGGCACCTTC. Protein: CSATTGNIHGGTF.

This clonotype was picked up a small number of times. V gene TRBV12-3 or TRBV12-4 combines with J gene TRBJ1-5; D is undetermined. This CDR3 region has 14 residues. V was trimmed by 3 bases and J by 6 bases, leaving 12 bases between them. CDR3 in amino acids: CASSFGRAAQPQHF. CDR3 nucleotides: TGTGCCAGCAGTTTCGGGAGGGCGGCTCAGCCCCAGCATTTT.

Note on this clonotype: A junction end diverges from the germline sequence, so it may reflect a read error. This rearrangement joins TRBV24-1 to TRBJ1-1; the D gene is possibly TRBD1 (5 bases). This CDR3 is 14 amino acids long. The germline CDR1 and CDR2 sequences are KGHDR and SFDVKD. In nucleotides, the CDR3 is TGTGCTACCAGTGATGGGGGGATGAACACTGAAGCTTTCTTT. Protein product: CATSDGGMNTEAFF.

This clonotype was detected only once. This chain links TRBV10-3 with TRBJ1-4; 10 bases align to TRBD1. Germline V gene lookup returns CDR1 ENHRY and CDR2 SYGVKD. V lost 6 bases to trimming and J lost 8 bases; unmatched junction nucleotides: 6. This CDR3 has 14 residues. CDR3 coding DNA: TGTGCCATCAGCAACGGGACAGGGGTCGAAAAACTGTTTTTT. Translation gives CAISNGTGVEKLFF.

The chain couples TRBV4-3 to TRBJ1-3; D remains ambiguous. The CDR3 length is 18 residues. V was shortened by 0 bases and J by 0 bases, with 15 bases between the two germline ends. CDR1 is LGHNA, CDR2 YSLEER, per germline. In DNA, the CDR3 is TGCGCCAGCAGCCAAGATGTTCCATTATCCACCTCTGGAAACACCATATATTTT. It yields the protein CASSQDVPLSTSGNTIYF.

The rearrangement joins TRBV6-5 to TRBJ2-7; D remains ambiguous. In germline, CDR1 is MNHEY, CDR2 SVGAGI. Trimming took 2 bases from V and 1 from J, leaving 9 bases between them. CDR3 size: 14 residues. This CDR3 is CASSYLVSSYEQYF. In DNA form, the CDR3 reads TGTGCCAGCAGTTACCTCGTTTCGTCCTACGAGCAGTACTTC.